The clone carrying this T cell receptor beta chain was detected ten times or more. Its antigen is not identified. TCRdb passed the 5' RACE reads through MiXCR, listing each CDR3 protein once. This sample has 49,000 or so distinct CDR3 sequences, with roughly 4.1% found just once. This sample stems from a study of neurological immune-mediated disorders. Regarding the study as a whole: No expanded-clone CDR3 amino acid sequence recurred across subjects, suggesting private TCR-beta repertoires.

The germline V gene encodes CDR1 DFQATT and CDR2 SNEGSKA (reference sequence). The CDR3 runs 11 residues. V shed 6 bases and J shed 5 bases, with 10 bases lying between them. The sequenced sample was PBMCs. This clonotype was obtained from a woman aged 60-75 years with multiple sclerosis. The chain is built from TRBV20-1 and TRBJ1-1; D may be TRBD1 (5 bases). DNA of the CDR3: TGCAGTGCGCGTTGGGGGACTGAAGCTTTCTTT. Translating gives CSARWGTEAFF.